This is a list of T cell receptor beta chains from one sample in a study of T-cell memory formation after mild COVID-19. TCRdb reprocessed the 5' RACE reads via MiXCR and lists one record per CDR3 protein. The sample yields some 40,000 distinct CDR3 sequences, 9.5% seen once. The sample taken for sequencing was PBMCs or a T cell subset sorted from them (not recorded which). The source of these receptors is an adult woman who had mild COVID-19 (a few samples of this study predate the infection). Cell type and time point are not known. The CDR3 runs from the conserved cysteine through the conserved F or W.

v_call,cdr3_aa
TRBV20-1,CSSSPGLAVGEQFF
TRBV3-1,CASSQSLINYGYTF
TRBV9,CASSAGTGTYEQYF
TRBV18,CASSPSPYEQYF
TRBV7-9,CASGRAGYGYTF
TRBV12-3/TRBV12-4,CASSLRPRVGNEQFF
TRBV4-2,CASSQEIMAGGLLNEQFF
TRBV20-1,CSARDRGIGQPQHF
TRBV27,CASSLWSGRGTNQPQHF
TRBV18,CASSPPTGTYEQYF
TRBV27,CASSSPGVNTGELFF
TRBV20-1,CSAREFGQGYEQYF
TRBV5-4,CASSTRTGGFNEQFF
TRBV29-1,CSVKGTGQGHGYTF
TRBV6-1,CASSASISQETQYF
TRBV6-6,CASSDAGGRDTQYF
TRBV7-2,CASSLPTSGADTQYF
TRBV7-3,CASSSGQGRDTQYF
TRBV25-1,CASSPGLAGESDEQFF
TRBV7-2,CASSLAGSGLYF
TRBV6-5,CASSTRGTGGTRNTQYF
TRBV7-2,CASSLSPQETQYF
TRBV20-1,CSASVVINQPQHF
TRBV18,CASSPFKADGSEQFF
TRBV7-9,CASSLNRGSSSSYNEQFF
TRBV7-2,CASSQPILNEQFF
TRBV20-1,CSARGARAHSYNEQFF
TRBV24-1,CATSDRTGIRETQYF
TRBV5-1,CASSPTADAGGANVLTF
TRBV19,CASRTSGTDTQYF
TRBV7-2,CASSLVVRETQYF
TRBV6-5,CASSYSRRLNTEAFF
TRBV4-1,CASSQRGPGLAGGPGEQFF